This entry lists 13 T cell receptor beta chains sequenced from one sample in a study of beta chain features in type 1 diabetes. General study results and limits: TCRB CDR3 length was moderately but significantly reduced in all four CD4+ subsets of Type 1 diabetes patients.

Reverse transcription of all isolated RNA meant that expressed TCRB transcripts were sequenced. Sequenced by immunoSEQ multiplex PCR; TCRdb stores in-frame clones only, minus some. Here the sample spans 230,000 or so clones, 16% being singletons. These TCRs are of unknown antigen specificity. The sequenced sample was naive CD4+ T cells from blood. These receptor sequences come from a man aged 25 to 45 with type 1 diabetes.

This chain connects TRBV19 to TRBJ2-3; D uncertain. This CDR3 spans 16 amino acids. V was pared by 5 bases and J by 2 bases, with 17 bases between. From germline, CDR1 is LNHDA and CDR2 SQIVND (reference sequence). This chain's CDR3 is CASSPQVGDFTDTQYF. Written as DNA, the CDR3 is TGTGCCAGTAGTCCGCAGGTCGGAGATTTCACAGATACGCAGTATTTT. Filled out from reference TRBV19 and TRBJ2-3, the complete variable domain reads DGGITQSPKYLFRKEGQNVTLSCEQNLNHDAMYWYRQDPGQGLRLIYYSQIVNDFQKGDIAEGYSVSREKKESFPLTVTSAQKNPTAFYLCASSPQVGDFTDTQYFGPGTRLTVL.

This chain uses TRBV4-2 with TRBJ2-5; the D is unclear. This CDR3 is built from 15 residues. Trimming took off 0 bases at V and 9 bases at J, with 17 bases between the two ends. CDR1 is LGHNA and CDR2 is YNFKEQ in the germline V gene. This chain's CDR3 is CASSQDQSQETAQYF. CDR3 coding DNA: TGTGCCAGCAGCCAAGATCAGAGTCAAGAGACGGCCCAGTACTTC.

This clone was observed a handful of times. The V and J genes are TRBV4-3 and TRBJ2-1; either TRBD1 or TRBD2 may fit D (5 bases each). The length of the CDR3 is 13 residues. V shed 10 bases and J shed 9 bases, with 19 bases lying between them. Per the germline V gene, CDR1 is LGHNA and CDR2 is YSLEER. As DNA, the CDR3 is TGCGCCACCTCCGGGACCCAGAGGGGTGAGCAGTTCTTC. Translation gives CATSGTQRGEQFF.

J is TRBJ2-1 and V is TRBV2; D uncertain. This CDR3 has 11 amino acids. Germline V gene data show CDR1 as SNHLY and CDR2 as FYNNEI. V dropped 3 bases and J dropped 8 bases, with 5 bases sitting between them. CDR3 amino acids: CASSDYDEQFF. CDR3 DNA: TGTGCCAGCAGTGATTACGATGAGCAGTTCTTC.

V and J are TRBV14 and TRBJ2-7; D perhaps matches TRBD1 (5 bases). Deletions cut 3 bases from V and 1 base from J, with 13 bases between. CDR1 and CDR2 from the germline V gene are SGHDN and FVKESK. CDR3 length equals 15 residues. CDR3 loop: CASSQLTASSYEQYF. CDR3 bases: TGTGCCAGCAGCCAGCTGACAGCTTCTTCCTACGAGCAGTACTTC.

V is TRBV28 and J is TRBJ1-5; 9 bases match TRBD1. The CDR3 spans 13 residues. The germline V gene encodes CDR1 MDHEN and CDR2 SYDVKM. Germline trimming cut 6 bases from V and 6 bases from J; bases unmatched to any gene: 3. The CDR3 is CASRWTGVQPQHF. DNA for the CDR3: TGTGCCAGCAGGTGGACAGGGGTTCAGCCCCAGCATTTT.

The sample holds a few counts of this clone. The chain couples TRBV29-1 to TRBJ1-2; D not certain. The CDR3 totals 13 residues. CDR1 is SQVTM and CDR2 is ANQGSEA in the germline V gene. The germline V and J ends were trimmed by 3 bases and 0 bases, with 8 bases remaining between them. CDR3 in DNA: TGCAGCGTTGAGGCAGTAGCTAACTATGGCTACACCTTC. This codes for CSVEAVANYGYTF.

The chain couples TRBV7-2 to TRBJ2-1; 12 bases line up with TRBD2. J gave up 3 bases and V 5 bases, and 5 bases lay outside the gene matches. CDR3 length: 16 residues. CDR1 is SGHTA, CDR2 FQGNSA, per germline. The CDR3 DNA sequence: TGTGCCAGCAGCCCAGCGGGACTAGCGGGCTACAATGAGCAGTTCTTC. Translation gives CASSPAGLAGYNEQFF.

This clone was seen only a few times. V is TRBV5-1 and J is TRBJ2-5; TRBD1 might be the D (6 bases). Trimming removed 5 bases at V and 4 bases at J, with 15 bases between. The CDR3 sequence is 14 residues long. The germline V gene encodes CDR1 SGHRS and CDR2 YFSETQ. The DNA for the CDR3 is TGCGCCAGCAGTTCAGGGGCCCGGGGAGAGACCCAGTACTTC. Its translation: CASSSGARGETQYF.

V is TRBV5-1 and J is TRBJ1-1; no clear D. The CDR3 length is 13 residues. Germline CDR1 and CDR2: SGHRS and YFSETQ. Trimming took 0 bases from V and 0 from J, leaving 3 bases between them. Written as DNA, the CDR3 is TGCGCCAGCAGCTTGGTGTTGAACACTGAAGCTTTCTTT. Protein sequence: CASSLVLNTEAFF.

This clone appeared a few times. Germline and junction disagree at one end, which may indicate a read error. This chain joins TRBV30 and TRBJ1-1, with no clear D. The CDR3 runs to 13 residues. Per the germline V gene, CDR1 is GTSNPN and CDR2 is SVGIG (reference sequence). This CDR3 is CSWSMWQDTEAFF. In nucleotides, the CDR3 is TGTTCCTGGAGTATGTGGCAGGACACTGAAGCTTTCTTT.

This clone was seen a few times. CDR3 nucleotides: TGTGCCAGCAGCCCACGGTGGGGGACAGGCGCCTACAATGAGCAGTTCTTC. Translation: CASSPRWGTGAYNEQFF. This chain joins TRBV13 and TRBJ2-1; 8 bases map to TRBD1. The CDR3 runs 17 residues. V trimming: 5 bases; J trimming: 2 bases; junction bases outside the gene matches: 11. Germline V gene sequence: CDR1 PRHDT, CDR2 FYEKMQ (reference sequence).

The chain combines TRBV18 with TRBJ2-1; 7 bases line up with TRBD2. The CDR3 has 11 amino acids. Per the germline V gene, CDR1 is KGHSH and CDR2 is LQKENI. The J segment lost 10 bases and the V segment lost 3 bases, leaving 0 bases of the junction unmatched. CDR3: CASSPGGEQFF. The CDR3 coding sequence is TGTGCCAGCTCACCGGGAGGGGAGCAGTTCTTC. The full variable domain, with the rest looked up from reference TRBV18 and TRBJ2-1, is NAGVMQNPRHLVRRRGQEARLRCSPMKGHSHVYWYRQLPEEGLKFMVYLQKENIIDESGMPKERFSAEFPKEGPSILRIQQVVRGDSAAYFCASSPGGEQFFGPGTRLTVL.